The 32 T cell receptor beta chains in this list originate from one sample, sequenced in a study of siplizumab effects on memory and regulatory T cells. Repertoires were generated with immunoSEQ multiplex PCR, while TCRdb's copy carries only in-frame clones and drops some. The profile shows tens of thousands of clones, around 97% of them singletons. Sequencing was performed on naive CD8+ T cells sorted from blood. The source is a human donor in good health.

The chain is built from TRBV7-9 and TRBJ2-6; possible D gene TRBD1, 5 bases. Germline V gene lookup returns CDR1 SEHNR and CDR2 FQNEAQ (reference sequence). There are 16 residues in the CDR3. The V end lost 1 base, the J end lost 0 bases, and 7 bases lay between the germline ends. CDR3 bases: TGTGCCAGCAGCTTAGGACAGAGCTCTGGGGCCAACGTCCTGACTTTC. This codes for CASSLGQSSGANVLTF.

The V call is TRBV29-1, the J call TRBJ2-3; tentatively, D is TRBD1 or TRBD2 (5 bases each). Looked up from germline, CDR1 is SQVTM and CDR2 is ANQGSEA. There are 17 residues in the CDR3. Trimming removed 0 bases from V and 3 bases from J, with 19 bases in between. In DNA, the CDR3 is TGCAGCGTTGAAGAAGGGACGGGACCCCTCGTAACAGATACGCAGTATTTT. This gives the protein CSVEEGTGPLVTDTQYF.

V gene TRBV7-9 combines with J gene TRBJ2-2; perhaps D is TRBD1 or TRBD2 (7 bases each). The CDR3 sequence is 16 residues long. Trimming took 7 bases from V and 3 from J, leaving 18 bases between them. Germline lookup yields CDR1 SEHNR and CDR2 FQNEAQ (reference sequence). Here the CDR3 DNA reads TGTGCCAGCAACCAGGGGGAGGGCCCTCACACCGGGGAGCTGTTTTTT. Translating gives CASNQGEGPHTGELFF.

This clone was detected once. This chain links TRBV7-2 with TRBJ2-5, with 14 bases identical to TRBD2. CDR1 and CDR2 from the germline V gene are SGHTA and FQGNSA. The V segment lost 2 bases and the J segment 1 base; nucleotides outside the gene matches: 6. This CDR3 is 18 amino acids long. CDR3 in amino acids: CASSLLGLAGASQETQYF. The DNA for the CDR3 is TGTGCCAGCAGCTTACTGGGACTAGCGGGAGCGTCCCAAGAGACCCAGTACTTC.

This chain joins TRBV7-3 and TRBJ2-1; TRBD2 aligns across 11 bases. After removal of 4 bases from V and 5 bases from J, the junction contained 4 bases not matched to a gene. The germline gives CDR1 SGHTA, CDR2 FQGTGA. The CDR3 totals 15 residues. CDR3 sequence (DNA): TGTGCCAGCAGCTCGGGGACTAGCGGTCACAATGAGCAGTTCTTC. Translated: CASSSGTSGHNEQFF.

This sequence joins TRBV27 and TRBJ2-7, with D possibly being TRBD2 (6 bases). Germline lookup yields CDR1 MNHEY and CDR2 SMNVEV (reference sequence). V dropped 0 bases and J dropped 2 bases, with 11 bases sitting between them. CDR3 length: 15 amino acids. Here the CDR3 DNA reads TGTGCCAGCAGTTTATCTTCTAGCGTAACCTACGAGCAGTACTTC. This translates into CASSLSSSVTYEQYF.

The genes are TRBV7-3 and TRBJ2-2; D perhaps matches TRBD1 (6 bases). The CDR3 has 16 amino acids. Trimming took off 0 bases at V and 0 bases at J, with 8 bases between the two ends. Germline CDR1 SGHTA, CDR2 FQGTGA. The CDR3 region has the DNA TGTGCCAGCAGCTTAACCACAGGGCCGAACACCGGGGAGCTGTTTTTT. This sequence encodes CASSLTTGPNTGELFF.

This chain links TRBV11-3 with TRBJ2-7, with TRBD2 matching 11 bases. Germline CDR1 reads SGHNT; CDR2 reads YENEEA. Losses at the gene ends were 4 bases for V and 2 bases for J; bases not matched to a gene: 1. CDR3 length: 14 amino acids. The CDR3 DNA sequence: TGTGCCAGCAGCTCGGGACTAGCGGCCTACGAGCAGTACTTC. Its translation is CASSSGLAAYEQYF.

The chain couples TRBV25-1 to TRBJ2-7, with D perhaps TRBD2 (6 bases). The CDR3 has 14 residues. Trimming left V 4 bases short and J 5 bases short, with 15 bases between. Germline CDR1 is MGHDK and CDR2 is SYGVNS. CDR3 nucleotide sequence: TGTGCCAGCAGTGGGGGGATACCGGGAGACGAGCAGTACTTC. It specifies CASSGGIPGDEQYF.

This chain connects TRBV7-9 to TRBJ2-5; tentatively, D is TRBD2 (5 bases). The germline gives CDR1 SEHNR, CDR2 FQNEAQ (reference sequence). This CDR3 region has 13 residues. V was pared by 9 bases and J by 5 bases, with 16 bases between. As DNA, the CDR3 is TGTGCCAGAAGCGTCCCCGAGCGGGAGACCCAGTACTTC. Amino acid sequence: CARSVPERETQYF.

This sequence joins TRBV20-1 and TRBJ2-1, with TRBD1 identical over 7 bases. The CDR3 has 11 residues. Germline-derived CDR1 and CDR2 are DFQATT and SNEGSKA (reference sequence). Germline trimming cut 7 bases from V and 15 bases from J; bases unmatched to any gene: 12. The chain's CDR3 is CSVLEQGIGFF. CDR3 nucleotide sequence: TGCAGTGTCCTTGAACAGGGGATCGGGTTCTTC.

This chain links TRBV6-5 with TRBJ2-7; a weak D match, TRBD2 (5 bases). The CDR3 sequence is 13 residues long. CDR1 MNHEY and CDR2 SVGAGI come from the germline V gene. The germline V and J ends were trimmed by 7 bases and 9 bases, with 19 bases remaining between them. The CDR3 here is CASTNGRRGVQYF. CDR3 DNA: TGTGCCAGCACCAACGGTCGTCGGGGAGTGCAGTACTTC.

V usage is TRBV7-8 and J usage is TRBJ2-7; D is unclear. The ends were cut back, 1 base at V and 2 bases at J, with 9 bases in the middle. Germline CDR1 reads SGHVS; CDR2 reads FQNEAQ. The CDR3 contains 14 residues. Here the CDR3 reads CASSLEGFPYEQYF. As DNA, the CDR3 is TGTGCCAGCAGCTTAGAAGGGTTTCCCTACGAGCAGTACTTC. Full variable domain (missing parts from reference TRBV7-8 and TRBJ2-7): GAGVSQSPRYKVAKRGQDVALRCDPISGHVSLFWYQQALGQGPEFLTYFQNEAQLDKSGLPSDRFFAERPEGSVSTLKIQRTQQEDSAVYLCASSLEGFPYEQYFGPGTRLTVT.

The rearrangement uses TRBV5-6 and TRBJ2-5, with D possibly matching TRBD1 (5 bases). The CDR3 covers 12 residues. V gave up 5 bases and J gave up 4 bases, with 9 bases separating them. CDR1 and CDR2 from the germline V gene are SGHDT and YYEEEE. CDR3 in DNA: TGTGCCAGCAGTAGGGGCTCAGAGACCCAGTACTTC. It encodes CASSRGSETQYF.

V usage is TRBV10-3 and J usage is TRBJ1-2; 9 nucleotides agree with TRBD1. This CDR3 has 14 residues. The J segment lost 1 base and the V segment lost 11 bases, leaving 8 bases of the junction unmatched. The germline V gene has CDR1 ENHRY and CDR2 SYGVKD. The CDR3, as DNA: TGTGCCCTAGAGGGACAGGGCAATAACTATGGCTACACCTTC. It is translated as CALEGQGNNYGYTF.

The J gene is TRBJ2-7, the V gene TRBV30; D call uncertain. V gave up 3 bases and J gave up 5 bases, with 11 bases separating them. Germline CDR1 reads GTSNPN; CDR2 reads SVGIG (reference sequence). The CDR3 is made up of 12 amino acids. The DNA for the CDR3 is TGTGCCTGGAGCCACGCGTCCCACGAGCAGTACTTC. It is translated as CAWSHASHEQYF.

This chain links TRBV13 with TRBJ1-2, with D unclear. V lost 5 bases and J 0 bases, leaving 7 bases between the germline ends. This CDR3 comprises 13 residues. Per germline, CDR1 PRHDT and CDR2 FYEKMQ (reference sequence). CDR3 sequence (DNA): TGTGCCAGCAGCAGCATATCTAACTATGGCTACACCTTC. The encoded protein is CASSSISNYGYTF.

The J gene is TRBJ1-5, the V gene TRBV2; tentatively, D is TRBD1 (6 bases). CDR1 SNHLY and CDR2 FYNNEI come from the germline V gene. This CDR3 is 15 amino acids long. Trimming pared 1 base from V and 6 bases from J, leaving 13 bases between. The CDR3 sequence is CASSEVTGFTQPQHF. For the CDR3, the DNA is TGTGCCAGCAGTGAAGTGACAGGATTTACTCAGCCCCAGCATTTT.

The chain uses TRBV7-8 and TRBJ2-3; tentatively, D is TRBD2 (6 bases). The V end lost 0 bases, the J end lost 1 base, and 8 bases lay between the germline ends. The CDR3 extends over 15 amino acids. Germline V lookup: CDR1 SGHVS, CDR2 FQNEAQ. The CDR3 DNA is TGTGCCAGCAGCTTAGCGGCTAGCGGCACAGATACGCAGTATTTT. Its protein product is CASSLAASGTDTQYF.

The chain uses TRBV6-5 and TRBJ2-7; D remains ambiguous. Trimming removed 5 bases at V and 1 base at J, with 9 bases between. The length of the CDR3 is 13 residues. Looked up from germline, CDR1 is MNHEY and CDR2 is SVGAGI. The CDR3 spells CASSVTESYEQYF. The CDR3 nucleotides read TGTGCCAGCAGTGTTACAGAATCCTACGAGCAGTACTTC.

V is TRBV4-1 and J is TRBJ1-2; D is perhaps TRBD1 (5 bases). The ends were cut back, 2 bases at V and 8 bases at J, with 12 bases in the middle. The CDR3 sequence is 13 residues long. The germline V gene encodes CDR1 MGHRA and CDR2 YSYEKL. CDR3 protein: CASSQSGGEGYTF. The DNA of the CDR3 is TGCGCCAGCAGCCAATCCGGGGGGGAAGGCTACACCTTC.

The J gene is TRBJ2-5, the V gene TRBV9; D might be TRBD2 (6 bases). Germline CDR1 SGDLS, CDR2 YYNGEE. The V end was cut by 4 bases, the J end by 2 bases, with 15 bases between. This CDR3 has 15 residues. This CDR3 is CASSPMGSGQETQYF. The CDR3 coding sequence is TGTGCCAGCAGCCCGATGGGGAGCGGGCAAGAGACCCAGTACTTC.

J is TRBJ2-2 and V is TRBV7-6, with a tentative D call TRBD2 (5 bases). Germline loops: CDR1 SGHVS, CDR2 FNYEAQ. The CDR3 has 14 residues. V was shortened by 4 bases and J by 1 base, with 7 bases between the two germline ends. The CDR3 loop is CASSSSGNTGELFF. CDR3 nucleotide sequence: TGTGCCAGCAGCTCGAGCGGGAACACCGGGGAGCTGTTTTTT.

The chain links TRBV6-5 to TRBJ1-3; 8 nucleotides agree with TRBD1. Germline V gives CDR1 MNHEY, CDR2 SVGAGI. This CDR3 has 14 residues. Trimming removed 7 bases from V and 4 bases from J; junction bases left unmatched: 6. Here the CDR3 reads CASTQGAGGNTIYF. The CDR3, as DNA: TGTGCCAGCACCCAGGGGGCTGGAGGAAACACCATATATTTT.

The chain carries TRBV19 and TRBJ2-7; possibly TRBD2 for D (6 bases). This CDR3 is 14 amino acids long. CDR1 is LNHDA and CDR2 is SQIVND in the germline V gene (reference sequence). V was clipped by 2 bases and J by 3 bases, with 11 bases between them. CDR3 DNA sequence: TGTGCCAGTAGTATAAGCGGGCCATACTACGAGCAGTACTTC. This codes for CASSISGPYYEQYF.

The chain combines TRBV9 with TRBJ2-2; D tentatively fits TRBD1 or TRBD2 (5 bases each). Germline values: CDR1 SGDLS, CDR2 YYNGEE. The CDR3 consists of 13 residues. Trimming removed 2 bases at V and 3 bases at J, with 5 bases between. CDR3 region: CASSVGDTGELFF. For the CDR3, the DNA is TGTGCCAGCAGCGTGGGGGACACCGGGGAGCTGTTTTTT.

The chain employs TRBV29-1 and TRBJ2-7, with TRBD2 identical over 13 bases. The J segment lost 6 bases and the V segment lost 7 bases, leaving 6 bases of the junction unmatched. The CDR3 contains 13 residues. Germline CDR1 SQVTM, CDR2 ANQGSEA. CDR3 bases: TGCAGCGCTGGACTAGCGGGAGCGGGCGAGCAGTACTTC. This translates into CSAGLAGAGEQYF.

V and J are TRBV29-1 and TRBJ2-5; 7 nucleotides match TRBD1. With the DNA end fitting TRBJ2-7 better, the J assignment may be wrong. The germline gives CDR1 SQVTM, CDR2 ANQGSEA. The CDR3 extends over 12 amino acids. The CDR3 sequence is CSVQGVFYEQYF. The CDR3 DNA sequence: TGCAGCGTGCAGGGGGTGTTCTACGAGCAGTACTTC.

The chain links TRBV6-1 to TRBJ2-5; maybe TRBD2 (6 bases). V was clipped by 6 bases and J by 2 bases, with 16 bases between them. This CDR3 contains 15 residues. From germline, CDR1 is MNHNS and CDR2 SASEGT. CDR3 in amino acids: CASRAVGGVQETQYF. In DNA form, the CDR3 reads TGTGCCAGCAGAGCCGTAGGAGGGGTTCAAGAGACCCAGTACTTC.

The V and J genes are TRBV12-5 and TRBJ2-7; D perhaps matches TRBD2 (6 bases). CDR1 is LGHNT, CDR2 FRNRAP, per germline. The germline V and J ends were trimmed by 11 bases and 4 bases, with 39 bases remaining between them. The CDR3 has 20 amino acids. The CDR3 coding sequence is TGTGCTGGAAAGAGGAGCCACCACAAGCCGGGGGACCCCCCGAGGTACGAGCAGTACTTC. Translated: CAGKRSHHKPGDPPRYEQYF. The complete variable domain, with remaining parts taken from reference TRBV12-5 and TRBJ2-7, reads DARVTQTPRHKVTEMGQEVTMRCQPILGHNTVFWYRQTMMQGLELLAYFRNRAPLDDSGMPKDRFSAEMPDATLATLKIQPSEPRDSAVYFCAGKRSHHKPGDPPRYEQYFGPGTRLTVT.

This clone came up once. The gene calls are TRBV5-1 and TRBJ2-7, with TRBD2 matching 13 bases. The germline gives CDR1 SGHRS, CDR2 YFSETQ. Trimming cost V 4 bases and J 5 bases; bases outside gene matches: 9. This CDR3 comprises 16 residues. CDR3 region: CASSAKRTSGGHEQYF. CDR3 DNA: TGCGCCAGCAGCGCAAAACGGACTAGCGGGGGTCACGAGCAGTACTTC.

The chain links TRBV7-3 to TRBJ2-7, with TRBD2 matching over 9 bases. Germline assignment: CDR1 SGHTA and CDR2 FQGTGA. V gave up 5 bases and J gave up 2 bases; unmatched junction bases: 4. The CDR3 sequence is 14 residues long. The CDR3 region has the DNA TGTGCCAGCAGCCGTAGCGGGAGAACCTACGAGCAGTACTTC. Translated, it gives CASSRSGRTYEQYF.